This passage covers 24 T cell receptor beta chains from one sample sequenced in a study of identical twins. MiXCR was run by TCRdb on the 5' RACE reads, yielding one entry per CDR3 protein. The sample has approximately 680,000 distinct CDR3 sequences; 7% to 7.5% are singletons. These data also formed part of another study, on yellow fever vaccine responses in identical twins.

The specimen sequenced was PBMCs. Receptors were obtained from a woman between 18 and 30 years old in good health.

CDR3 region: CASSYSISYVQYF. The CDR3 nucleotides are TGTGCCAGCTCTTACAGTATTTCCTATGTGCAGTACTTC. This rearrangement joins TRBV7-2 to TRBJ2-7; no definite D call. The V gene lost 8 bases and the J gene lost 9 bases, with 20 bases spanning the gap. CDR3 length equals 13 residues. Germline V gives CDR1 SGHTA, CDR2 FQGNSA.

The V gene is TRBV5-8, the J gene TRBJ2-1; TRBD2 matches at 9 bases. V lost 2 bases to trimming and J lost 5 bases; unmatched junction nucleotides: 5. In germline, CDR1 is SGHTS, CDR2 YDEGEE. The CDR3 has 15 residues. The CDR3 loop is CASSLGTSRDNEQFF. CDR3 in DNA: TGTGCCAGCAGCTTAGGGACTAGCAGAGACAATGAGCAGTTCTTC.

This clonotype was counted a few times. The rearrangement links TRBV10-3 to TRBJ2-7, with D possibly matching TRBD2 (7 bases). The CDR3 sequence is 16 residues long. Trimming stripped 2 bases from V and 4 bases from J, with 18 bases between. CDR1 ENHRY and CDR2 SYGVKD come from the germline V gene. The CDR3 region has the DNA TGTGCCATCAGTGAGCCTGGGGGGGCGCGGGGGTACGAGCAGTACTTC. Translated, it gives CAISEPGGARGYEQYF.

This clonotype appeared a few times. V gene TRBV3-1 combines with J gene TRBJ2-5, with D possibly being TRBD2 (7 bases). V was pared by 3 bases and J by 4 bases, with 15 bases between. The germline V gene encodes CDR1 LGHDT and CDR2 YNNKEL (reference sequence). CDR3 length: 15 amino acids. The chain's CDR3 is CASSQGWGGPETQYF. CDR3 bases: TGTGCCAGCAGCCAGGGCTGGGGGGGCCCAGAGACCCAGTACTTC.

The sample holds a few counts of this clonotype. The rearrangement uses TRBV20-1 and TRBJ2-1; no definite D call. The CDR3 is made up of 11 amino acids. The V and J ends lost 0 bases and 8 bases respectively, with 5 bases between them. The V gene's germline CDR1 is DFQATT and CDR2 SNEGSKA (reference sequence). The CDR3 region has the DNA TGCAGTGCTAGAGATAGGTATGAGCAGTTCTTC. Translated, it gives CSARDRYEQFF.

In its sample, this clonotype was seen many times. The gene calls are TRBV28 and TRBJ2-7; TRBD1 matches at 7 bases. Germline lookup yields CDR1 MDHEN and CDR2 SYDVKM. V gave up 5 bases and J gave up 0 bases; unmatched junction bases: 7. The CDR3 totals 15 residues. As DNA, the CDR3 is TGTGCCAGCAGTGCGTCCGGGACAGCCTCCTACGAGCAGTACTTC. As protein: CASSASGTASYEQYF.

CDR3 sequence reads: CASSSTRLAGPQETQYF. CDR3 sequence (DNA): TGTGCCAGCAGCTCTACCCGACTAGCGGGACCACAAGAGACCCAGTACTTC. The V gene is TRBV5-4, the J gene TRBJ2-5; 11 bases align to TRBD2. This CDR3 contains 17 residues. The V gene's germline CDR1 is SGHNT and CDR2 YYREEE (reference sequence). V trimming: 3 bases; J trimming: 2 bases; junction bases outside the gene matches: 9.

V is TRBV5-1 and J is TRBJ2-2; tentatively, D is TRBD1 (5 bases). From germline, CDR1 is SGHRS and CDR2 YFSETQ. Deletions cut 2 bases from V and 4 bases from J, with 15 bases between. This CDR3 has 16 residues. CDR3 coding DNA: TGCGCCAGCAGCTTAGAAGGGGTCTCGAGCACCGGGGAGCTGTTTTTT. Its protein is CASSLEGVSSTGELFF. Full variable domain (outside the CDR3, taken from reference TRBV5-1 and TRBJ2-2): KAGVTQTPRYLIKTRGQQVTLSCSPISGHRSVSWYQQTPGQGLQFLFEYFSETQRNKGNFPGRFSGRQFSNSRSEMNVSTLELGDSALYLCASSLEGVSSTGELFFGEGSRLTVL.

In its sample, this clonotype was seen many times. For the CDR3, the DNA is TGTGCCAGCAGCTCACAGGGAAGCTCCTACAATGAGCAGTTCTTC. Protein: CASSSQGSSYNEQFF. The rearrangement uses TRBV11-2 and TRBJ2-1; possible D gene TRBD1, 6 bases. Trimming pared 4 bases from V and 0 bases from J, leaving 10 bases between. CDR3 length equals 15 residues. The V gene's germline CDR1 is SGHAT and CDR2 FQNNGV.

This clonotype has more than one count but fewer than ten. The rearrangement links TRBV3-1 to TRBJ2-7, with TRBD2 matching 12 bases. The CDR3 totals 18 residues. V lost 4 bases, J lost 2 bases, and 12 bases stayed unmatched. Germline V lookup: CDR1 LGHDT, CDR2 YNNKEL (reference sequence). CDR3: CASSRTLAGGPNAYEQYF. The CDR3 DNA follows: TGTGCCAGCAGCCGAACTCTAGCGGGAGGGCCAAACGCCTACGAGCAGTACTTC.

Comment on this clonotype: Being one base from a much bigger clone, this may be a read error. V and J are TRBV12-3 or TRBV12-4 and TRBJ2-7, with TRBD1 matching 7 bases. CDR3 size: 13 residues. The CDR3 reads CASSFLQGYEQHF. DNA of the CDR3: TGTGCCAGCAGTTTTCTACAGGGGTACGAGCAGCACTTC.

In its sample, this clonotype was seen a few times. V gene TRBV21-1 combines with J gene TRBJ2-1; the tabulated D call, TRBD1, remains unverified against the DNA. TRBV21-1 is marked as a pseudogene. CDR3 size: 14 residues. CDR3: CASSKVGGWDEQFF. The CDR3 DNA is TGTGCCAGCAGCAAAGTCGGGGGATGGGATGAGCAGTTCTTC.

This clonotype occurred a few times. This sequence joins TRBV5-4 and TRBJ2-7; a weak D match, TRBD2 (5 bases). This CDR3 spans 14 amino acids. Between the trimmed V and J ends, which lost 1 base and 3 bases, there was a span of 11 bases. Germline V gene sequence: CDR1 SGHNT, CDR2 YYREEE (reference sequence). In DNA form, the CDR3 reads TGTGCCAGCAGCTTGACCGAGGGAAACTACGAGCAGTACTTC. Its translation: CASSLTEGNYEQYF.

This clonotype was recorded many times. The gene calls are TRBV24-1 and TRBJ2-1, with 7 nucleotides matching TRBD1. The CDR3 totals 13 residues. V was clipped by 7 bases and J by 6 bases; unmatched bases: 5. Germline values: CDR1 KGHDR, CDR2 SFDVKD. CDR3 amino acids: CATSYTGVNEQFF. In DNA, the CDR3 is TGTGCCACCAGCTATACAGGGGTCAATGAGCAGTTCTTC.

Here the CDR3 DNA reads TGTGCCAGCAGCCACCGGGACAGAGCCTACGAGCAGTACTTC. Translating it yields CASSHRDRAYEQYF. This sequence joins TRBV21-1 and TRBJ2-7; the table's D gene call, TRBD1, was not cross checked with the DNA. TRBV21-1 is classified as a pseudogene. CDR3 length: 14 residues.

Comments on this clonotype: A junction boundary mismatches the germline segment, possibly from a read error. The V call is TRBV15, the J call TRBJ2-1; possibly TRBD2 for D (5 bases). Germline lookup yields CDR1 LNHNV and CDR2 YYDKDF (reference sequence). There are 12 residues in the CDR3. For the CDR3, the DNA is TGTGCCGCCAGCGGCTCCTACAATGAGCAGTTCTTC. Translation gives CAASGSYNEQFF.

This clonotype was counted a few times. This chain joins TRBV12-3 or TRBV12-4 and TRBJ2-1; 10 positions agree with TRBD2. The trim removed 5 bases at V and 6 bases at J, leaving 13 bases unmatched. The CDR3 runs 17 residues. The CDR3 DNA reads TGTGCCAGCAGTCCACCGGGGCTAGCGGGGGTGCGCAATGAGCAGTTCTTC. Its protein product is CASSPPGLAGVRNEQFF.

This clonotype was counted ten times or more. This chain joins TRBV12-3 or TRBV12-4 and TRBJ1-5; D possibly corresponds to TRBD1 (5 bases). CDR3 size: 15 residues. With 5 bases removed from V and 4 bases from J, the gap between germline ends came to 15 bases. CDR3 coding DNA: TGTGCCAGCAGTCCGCTCGGGGCAATAAATCAGCCCCAGCATTTT. This sequence encodes CASSPLGAINQPQHF.

This clonotype was seen a few times. The chain employs TRBV20-1 and TRBJ2-7; maybe TRBD1 (6 bases). The CDR3 sequence is 11 residues long. Trimming stripped 6 bases from V and 7 bases from J, with 13 bases between. CDR1 and CDR2 from the germline V gene are DFQATT and SNEGSKA (reference sequence). CDR3 sequence (DNA): TGCAGTGCCCAAGCAGGGGATGAGCAGTACTTC. As protein: CSAQAGDEQYF.

The chain employs TRBV7-8 and TRBJ2-2; 11 bases map to TRBD1. The germline V gene encodes CDR1 SGHVS and CDR2 FQNEAQ. The junction had 4 bases not matched to a gene; V was cut back by 1 base and J by 3 bases. The CDR3 is made up of 17 amino acids. The CDR3 region is CASSLEGTGGYTGELFF. In DNA, the CDR3 is TGTGCCAGCAGCTTAGAAGGGACAGGGGGGTACACCGGGGAGCTGTTTTTT.

This clonotype has only a few counts. This rearrangement joins TRBV5-6 to TRBJ2-2, with 9 bases matching TRBD2. Germline V CDR1 and CDR2: SGHDT, YYEEEE. V shed 3 bases, J shed 1 base, and the junction held 10 bases outside the gene matches. CDR3 size: 18 residues. The CDR3 DNA reads TGTGCCAGCAGCTCGGTTAGCGGGAGATCTAAGAACACCGGGGAGCTGTTTTTT. This encodes CASSSVSGRSKNTGELFF.

This clonotype occurred a few times. This chain joins TRBV5-1 and TRBJ1-4; 9 bases fit TRBD1. V lost 4 bases, J lost 8 bases, and 9 bases stayed unmatched. The germline V gene has CDR1 SGHRS and CDR2 YFSETQ. This CDR3 spans 15 amino acids. CDR3 loop: CASSAMGQGGEKLFF. The DNA for the CDR3 is TGCGCCAGCAGCGCAATGGGACAGGGAGGAGAAAAACTGTTTTTT.

A few counts support this clonotype. The gene calls are TRBV12-3 or TRBV12-4 and TRBJ2-1, with 8 bases that match TRBD2. The CDR3 sequence is 15 residues long. The V and J ends lost 6 bases and 5 bases, in that order; junction bases with no gene match: 9. The CDR3 here is CASSPWLAGNNEQFF. CDR3 nucleotide sequence: TGTGCCAGCAGCCCGTGGCTAGCGGGCAACAATGAGCAGTTCTTC.

A few counts support this clonotype. The chain recombines TRBV28 with TRBJ1-1; no clear D gene. Germline-derived CDR1 and CDR2 are MDHEN and SYDVKM. The CDR3 length is 15 residues. Trimming left V 7 bases short and J 0 bases short, with 15 bases between. The CDR3 DNA is TGTGCCAGCATTACGCTAGCCGCTCTGAACACTGAAGCTTTCTTT. It is translated as CASITLAALNTEAFF.